This T cell receptor (beta chain) stems from a study of T cell responses to AZD1222 COVID-19 vaccine. The method was immunoSEQ multiplex PCR; TCRdb's version includes in-frame clones alone and lacks a portion of them. The table records 100,000 or so clones, around nine tenths of them present only once. The V gene's germline CDR1 is MNHNS and CDR2 SASEGT. The CDR3 totals 15 residues. V lost 3 bases and J lost 3, with 14 bases in between. This clone showed up just once. The sequence was collected from an adult in good health. This specimen consisted of peripheral blood, obtained on day 0 of AZD1222 vaccination. The chain carries TRBV6-1 and TRBJ2-5; no definite D call. The DNA for the CDR3 is TGTGCCAGCAGTGAGCGCCGCCAGCAAAAAGAGACCCAGTACTTC. Residues: CASSERRQQKETQYF.